What follows are 26 T cell receptor beta chains derived from one specimen sequenced in a study of technical replicates of blood from a handful of donors. Assay used: immunoSEQ multiplex PCR; TCRdb lists only in-frame clones, some missing. The sample has 60,000 to 85,000 clones; approximately 97% are singletons. Sequencing was carried out using T cells isolated from PBMCs. The source is a human donor in good health.

This rearrangement joins TRBV5-1 to TRBJ1-1; D possibly corresponds to TRBD1 (5 bases). CDR1 is SGHRS and CDR2 is YFSETQ in the germline V gene. Between the trimmed V and J ends, which lost 4 bases and 3 bases, there was a span of 16 bases. The CDR3 extends over 15 amino acids. CDR3 DNA: TGCGCCAGCAGCAAACGGACACGAAAGGACACTGAAGCTTTCTTT. Its protein product is CASSKRTRKDTEAFF.

This chain joins TRBV18 and TRBJ2-5, with TRBD2 matching 8 bases. This CDR3 contains 16 residues. Trimming at V came to 1 base and at J to 2 bases, leaving 6 bases not matched to a gene. Germline V CDR1 and CDR2: KGHSH, LQKENI. CDR3 sequence: CASSPRGSGGQETQYF. The CDR3 coding sequence is TGTGCCAGCTCACCACGGGGGAGCGGGGGACAAGAGACCCAGTACTTC.

The V and J genes are TRBV13 and TRBJ1-3; D is unclear. The CDR3 length is 16 residues. V lost 1 base, J lost 4 bases, and 14 bases lay in between. Germline CDR1 and CDR2: PRHDT and FYEKMQ (reference sequence). CDR3 coding DNA: TGTGCCAGCAGCTTAGCAGGCATTGCACGAGGAAACACCATATATTTT. It codes for CASSLAGIARGNTIYF.

This clone was detected once. The chain uses TRBV30 and TRBJ2-1, with 10 bases aligning to TRBD2. Trimming removed 2 bases from V and 2 bases from J; junction bases left unmatched: 18. CDR1 and CDR2 (germline): GTSNPN, SVGIG (reference sequence). CDR3 length equals 20 residues. CDR3 sequence: CAWSNTPFSGRPSTYNEQFF. As DNA, the CDR3 is TGTGCCTGGAGTAACACCCCTTTTAGCGGGAGGCCTTCCACCTACAATGAGCAGTTCTTC.

The chain has TRBV7-2 and TRBJ2-3; tentatively, D is TRBD2 (5 bases). The CDR3 length is 13 residues. Trimming cost V 7 bases and J 5 bases, with 13 bases left between them. Germline V CDR1 and CDR2: SGHTA, FQGNSA. Here the CDR3 DNA reads TGTGCCAGCACCGCATTCGCGGGAGATACGCAGTATTTT. It translates to CASTAFAGDTQYF.

V is TRBV25-1 and J is TRBJ2-1, with D unclear. The V gene's germline CDR1 is MGHDK and CDR2 SYGVNS. Trimming left V 6 bases short and J 10 bases short, with 10 bases between. CDR3 length equals 11 residues. The CDR3 DNA sequence: TGTGCCAGCAGGCAACTGAGGGAGCAGTTCTTC. Its protein is CASRQLREQFF.

V and J are TRBV27 and TRBJ1-1; TRBD1 might be the D (5 bases). Between the trimmed V and J ends, which lost 3 bases and 6 bases, there was a span of 14 bases. This CDR3 comprises 14 residues. The germline V gene encodes CDR1 MNHEY and CDR2 SMNVEV (reference sequence). Here the CDR3 DNA reads TGTGCCAGCAGTTTCTCCTGGGACTCATCTGAAGCTTTCTTT. Translated, it gives CASSFSWDSSEAFF.

The chain links TRBV11-3 to TRBJ1-6; D ambiguous. The CDR3 is 12 amino acids. V dropped 5 bases and J dropped 7 bases, with 6 bases sitting between them. Germline CDR1 SGHNT, CDR2 YENEEA. CDR3 nucleotide sequence: TGTGCCAGCAGCAAATCAAATTCACCCCTCCACTTT. This gives the protein CASSKSNSPLHF.

The chain is built from TRBV5-1 and TRBJ2-1; 7 bases map to TRBD1. Trimming at V came to 0 bases and at J to 4 bases, leaving 1 base not matched to a gene. CDR1 is SGHRS, CDR2 YFSETQ, per germline. This CDR3 spans 14 amino acids. The CDR3 loop reads CASSLEGAYNEQFF. The CDR3 DNA is TGCGCCAGCAGCTTGGAGGGGGCATACAATGAGCAGTTCTTC.

The rearrangement joins TRBV19 to TRBJ1-6; D ambiguous. CDR1 and CDR2 from the germline V gene are LNHDA and SQIVND (reference sequence). The CDR3 totals 12 residues. The V gene lost 6 bases and the J gene lost 9 bases, with 9 bases spanning the gap. CDR3 sequence: CASSESRSPLHF. The CDR3 coding sequence is TGTGCCAGTAGCGAATCGCGTTCACCCCTCCACTTT.

The chain links TRBV6-5 to TRBJ2-7; 7 nucleotides line up with TRBD1. The CDR3 length is 15 residues. The junction had 8 bases not matched to a gene; V was cut back by 6 bases and J by 0 bases. The V gene's germline CDR1 is MNHEY and CDR2 SVGAGI. CDR3 nucleotides: TGTGCCAGCAGGGACGGACAGGAGATCTCCTACGAGCAGTACTTC. Protein product: CASRDGQEISYEQYF.

The chain joins TRBV9 to TRBJ2-7, with D possibly being TRBD2 (6 bases). Germline lookup yields CDR1 SGDLS and CDR2 YYNGEE. CDR3 length: 16 residues. V lost 0 bases and J lost 2, with 15 bases in between. CDR3 sequence (DNA): TGTGCCAGCAGCGTAGGCCCGCGGGGAGAACCCTACGAGCAGTACTTC. Amino acids: CASSVGPRGEPYEQYF.

The gene calls are TRBV7-7 and TRBJ2-1; 8 positions match TRBD2. CDR1 and CDR2 from the germline V gene are SSHAT and FNYEAQ (reference sequence). CDR3 length: 15 residues. CDR3 sequence (DNA): TGTCGGTTAGCGAGCGGGGGCCCCATTTACAATGAGCAGTTCTTC. The encoded protein is CRLASGGPIYNEQFF.

The rearrangement uses TRBV27 and TRBJ2-7, with D unresolved. Germline V CDR1 and CDR2: MNHEY, SMNVEV (reference sequence). The CDR3 has 11 residues. V lost 5 bases, J lost 3 bases, and 5 bases lay in between. DNA of the CDR3: TGTGCCAGCAGTGCGAACTACGAGCAGTACTTC. Residues: CASSANYEQYF.

This clone was counted a single time. The chain carries TRBV11-2 and TRBJ2-1; 10 nucleotides line up with TRBD1. Unmatched junction bases numbered 8, after V lost 4 bases and J lost 5 bases. Germline CDR1 SGHAT, CDR2 FQNNGV. The CDR3 consists of 16 residues. CDR3 nucleotide sequence: TGTGCCAGCAGCTCTCTGGCGGGACAGGGGCACAATGAGCAGTTCTTC. It translates to CASSSLAGQGHNEQFF. Full variable domain (outside the CDR3, taken from reference TRBV11-2 and TRBJ2-1): EAGVAQSPRYKIIEKRQSVAFWCNPISGHATLYWYQQILGQGPKLLIQFQNNGVVDDSQLPKDRFSAERLKGVDSTLKIQPAKLEDSAVYLCASSSLAGQGHNEQFFGPGTRLTVL.

The J gene is TRBJ1-1, the V gene TRBV7-2, with TRBD1 identical over 8 bases. The CDR3 totals 15 residues. V trimming: 4 bases; J trimming: 8 bases; junction bases outside the gene matches: 12. Germline CDR1 SGHTA, CDR2 FQGNSA. Written as DNA, the CDR3 is TGTGCCAGCAGCTCACAGACAGGGGTTGTGGGAGAAGCTTTCTTT. This sequence encodes CASSSQTGVVGEAFF.

Here the CDR3 DNA reads TGTGCCAGCAGTTACTCTCACTACAATGAGCAGTTCTTC. This codes for CASSYSHYNEQFF. This chain connects TRBV6-5 to TRBJ2-1; D not resolved. Germline lookup yields CDR1 MNHEY and CDR2 SVGAGI. V was trimmed by 0 bases and J by 3 bases, leaving 3 bases between them. The CDR3 is 13 residues long.

The genes are TRBV27 and TRBJ2-1, with 8 bases aligning to TRBD1. Per germline, CDR1 MNHEY and CDR2 SMNVEV (reference sequence). J gave up 4 bases and V 5 bases, and 10 bases lay outside the gene matches. CDR3 length: 16 amino acids. The CDR3 sequence: CASSPPTGDPYNEQFF. In DNA form, the CDR3 reads TGTGCCAGCAGTCCGCCGACAGGGGATCCATACAATGAGCAGTTCTTC.

The chain combines TRBV2 with TRBJ2-2; TRBD2 is a possible D gene (6 bases). The CDR3 is 16 residues long. Germline CDR1 reads SNHLY; CDR2 reads FYNNEI. V was clipped by 4 bases and J by 3 bases, with 15 bases between them. The CDR3 DNA is TGTGCCAGCAGTGGGGGGTCCAGCGGGCACACCGGGGAGCTGTTTTTT. It is translated as CASSGGSSGHTGELFF.

The V gene is TRBV6-5, the J gene TRBJ2-1; the match to TRBD2 covers 14 bases. The CDR3 loop spans 16 amino acids. The V and J ends lost 2 bases and 8 bases, in that order; junction bases with no gene match: 5. The germline V gene encodes CDR1 MNHEY and CDR2 SVGAGI. CDR3 in amino acids: CASSYVGLAGGYEQFF. The CDR3 DNA is TGTGCCAGCAGTTACGTCGGACTAGCGGGGGGCTATGAGCAGTTCTTC.

This sequence joins TRBV30 and TRBJ1-1; no clear D gene. V lost 0 bases, J lost 5 bases, and 16 bases lay in between. The CDR3 covers 15 residues. Germline assignment: CDR1 GTSNPN and CDR2 SVGIG (reference sequence). The CDR3: CAWSVLSFSGTEAFF. DNA for the CDR3: TGTGCCTGGAGTGTACTTTCGTTTTCTGGTACTGAAGCTTTCTTT.

The rearrangement joins TRBV5-1 to TRBJ2-5, with 7 bases fitting TRBD1. J gave up 5 bases and V 6 bases, and 10 bases lay outside the gene matches. The germline CDR1 and CDR2 sequences are SGHRS and YFSETQ. There are 14 residues in the CDR3. This CDR3 is CASKGEGARETQYF. CDR3 DNA: TGCGCCAGCAAAGGTGAGGGGGCCCGGGAGACCCAGTACTTC.

The chain combines TRBV28 with TRBJ2-2; 7 positions agree with TRBD1. V lost 7 bases, J lost 3 bases, and 5 bases stayed unmatched. Per the germline V gene, CDR1 is MDHEN and CDR2 is SYDVKM. CDR3 length: 14 residues. DNA of the CDR3: TGTGCCAGCATTTTTCAGGGGGACACCGGGGAGCTGTTTTTT. Translating it yields CASIFQGDTGELFF. The complete variable domain, with remaining parts taken from reference TRBV28 and TRBJ2-2, reads DVKVTQSSRYLVKRTGEKVFLECVQDMDHENMFWYRQDPGLGLRLIYFSYDVKMKEKGDIPEGYSVSREKKERFSLILESASTNQTSMYLCASIFQGDTGELFFGEGSRLTVL.

V gene TRBV14 combines with J gene TRBJ2-7, with D tentatively TRBD1 (5 bases). CDR1 and CDR2 (germline): SGHDN, FVKESK. The CDR3 runs 14 residues. Trimming left V 2 bases short and J 3 bases short, with 11 bases between. The CDR3 DNA sequence: TGTGCCAGCAGCCAACTCTCGGACAACTACGAGCAGTACTTC. It yields the protein CASSQLSDNYEQYF. Full variable domain (rest looked up from reference TRBV14 and TRBJ2-7): EAGVTQFPSHSVIEKGQTVTLRCDPISGHDNLYWYRRVMGKEIKFLLHFVKESKQDESGMPNNRFLAERTGGTYSTLKVQPAELEDSGVYFCASSQLSDNYEQYFGPGTRLTVT.

This clone appeared a few times. The genes are TRBV5-1 and TRBJ1-2, with 9 bases aligning to TRBD1. CDR1 and CDR2 from the germline V gene are SGHRS and YFSETQ. J gave up 6 bases and V 1 base, and 7 bases lay outside the gene matches. This CDR3 is built from 15 residues. CDR3 loop: CASSLPSGTGNGYTF. The CDR3 DNA sequence: TGCGCCAGCAGCTTGCCCTCCGGGACAGGGAATGGCTACACCTTC. Based on the CDR3 plus reference TRBV5-1 and TRBJ1-2, the full variable domain is KAGVTQTPRYLIKTRGQQVTLSCSPISGHRSVSWYQQTPGQGLQFLFEYFSETQRNKGNFPGRFSGRQFSNSRSEMNVSTLELGDSALYLCASSLPSGTGNGYTFGSGTRLTVV.

The chain is built from TRBV7-9 and TRBJ1-6, with D possibly being TRBD1 (5 bases). Germline lookup yields CDR1 SEHNR and CDR2 FQNEAQ (reference sequence). This CDR3 spans 12 amino acids. The V end was cut by 5 bases, the J end by 9 bases, with 8 bases between. DNA for the CDR3: TGTGCCAGCAGCCCGCAGGGTTCACCCCTCCACTTT. Its translation is CASSPQGSPLHF.